This TCR beta chain was found in a study of cytomegalovirus exposure and HLA in healthy donors (dated by TCRdb to the late 2010s). Notes on the research overall: An earlier analysis of several hundred of the donors reported over 250 Gb of sequence data and 95 million to 130 million unique TCR beta sequences obtained from approximately 180 million T cells. The T cell repertoires of some 670 subjects were profiled by immunosequencing and related to cytomegalovirus serostatus. The number of typed donors differed by locus: about 620-640 for A, B, C, DRB1 and DQB1; approximately 540 for DQA1; 606 for DPA1; and roughly 470 for DPB1. The genetic ancestry cluster associated with self-reported Caucasian donors included approximately 85% of the roughly 410 genotyped donors. A later genetic analysis took genome-wide SNP genotypes for about three fifths of the 666 donors and used that subset as a discovery cohort. The study aimed to test whether cataloging public T cell receptors could reveal signatures of past pathogen exposure. Along with the roughly 700-subject first cohort, a separate validation cohort of roughly 110 different subjects was used. A later analysis re-analyzed previously published TCR beta repertoires from about 600 donors and added high-resolution HLA genotyping to study TCR occurrence patterns. To predict cytomegalovirus infection status, the study brought together high-throughput TCR immunosequencing, statistical association of individual TCRs with disease status, and machine learning. Across 300 to 400 genotyped donors of the cohort, an average of approximately 240,000 unique TCR beta nucleotide sequences per donor were sequenced, and 15% to 20% of those sequences were non-productive. About 5 DR-DQ haplotypes were handled as single units for association and clustering, since linkage in the cohort was strong. Rather than using new phenotypic data, the later analysis identified candidate immune exposures from TCR beta sequences and from how often those sequences occurred across donors. Donor age, sex, ethnicity and CMV serostatus were compiled together with the repertoire data. Roughly 300 gigabases of sequencing data and tens of millions of unique TCR sequences made up an early release that covered 500 to 700 HLA-typed donors. All discovery cohort repertoires had been generated using a single sequencing platform. To decide whether each TCR beta V gene segment behaved as functional or pseudogenic, an earlier analysis of nearly 600 of the donors relied on high-throughput TCR beta sequencing. HLA typing included class I and class II loci at four-digit resolution.

Study-wide conclusions, independent of this receptor: A cluster of highly shared sequence variants was judged likely to be a technical artifact of the sequencing pipeline. In vitro tests confirmed that a few of the cytomegalovirus-associated TCR beta chains recognize cytomegalovirus antigens. The authors suggested that the approach could potentially be generalized to other disease states and immunological phenotypes. Because counts were too low, approximately 15 rarely observed V segments, including chromosome 9 orphons, were excluded from the earlier analysis of several hundred of the donors. An earlier analysis of some 590 of the donors showed that most TCR beta V segments appeared in productive rearrangements either about 90% or about 30% of the time, which broadly matched IMGT annotations. In a later analysis, the rate of TCR association differed among HLA loci, with DRB1 alleles having the most associated TCRs and HLA-C alleles having the fewest. While some public TCRs were present in many individuals, most TCR sequences turned up only very rarely across donors. Compared with the approximately 700-donor mean, donors in an Asian-associated ancestry cluster had fewer N-insertions in productive TCRs, according to a later genetic analysis. Compared with equally common non-associated chains, HLA-associated TCR beta chains in a later analysis were more clonally expanded and had lower generation probabilities. In both the original and validation cohorts, the classifier was reported to diagnose cytomegalovirus status with high specificity and sensitivity. Specific HLA alleles were associated with 18,000 or so TCR beta sequences at a false discovery rate of 0.05 in a later analysis. Because some donors lacked HLA typing at each locus, the association tests relied only on the typed subset. An association between a missense DCLRE1C variant and V-gene and J-gene trimming of TCR beta chains was found in a later genetic analysis and replicated in an independent cohort. Immune exposure information for the cohort was limited to CMV serostatus. The study gave a list of some 150 TCR beta chains associated with cytomegalovirus. Several of the top co-occurrence clusters appeared to be linked to parvovirus B19, influenza, CMV and Epstein-Barr virus, according to a later analysis. Some IMGT-functional V segments, including TRBV6-2 and TRBV6-3, could not be told apart with the 87-base-pair reads, so those segments were excluded. The presence/absence analyses assumed that sequencing depth was roughly uniform across donors, and that assumption may not be true. According to a later analysis, most CMV-associated TCR beta chains appeared to be HLA-restricted, and the HLA associations seemed to be driven largely by CMV exposure. Assigning TCR associations to individual alleles was difficult when HLA alleles, especially DR and DQ, strongly co-occurred. A further reported finding was that TCR beta sequences accurately predicted the HLA-A and HLA-B alleles for most subjects in the first cohort. Linkage disequilibrium might explain the correlated functional status among segregating V segments, but an unknown experimental factor could not be excluded. Only TCR beta chains were sequenced in this cohort, and the absence of alpha or paired-chain data limited detectable features.

The cohort was made up of 650 to 700 healthy bone marrow donors. Cohort members were all nominally healthy when sampled, although unrecorded immune exposures were likely present. The donor tested CMV seropositive, placing the donor among the 289 seropositive members of the cohort. A peripheral blood sample was collected from each donor, and TCR beta sequencing was performed on peripheral blood mononuclear cells. Genomic DNA extraction from the blood cell samples was performed with the Qiagen DNeasy Blood Extraction Kit. The library was obtained by the immunoSEQ multiplex PCR assay. For the multiplex PCR, a mixture combining 60 forward primers for TCR Vbeta segments and 13 reverse primers for TCR Jbeta segments was used. The CDR3 region of rearranged TCR beta genes was amplified from genomic DNA with a multiplex PCR assay. On the Illumina HiSeq System, the amplified TCR beta libraries were sequenced as 87-base-pair reads. Regarding the original processing steps: In a later analysis, roughly 80 million unique TCR beta chains were counted across the roughly 670 repertoires, and roughly 11 million of these chains were shared by at least two donors. A nearest-neighbor algorithm error-corrected the raw reads and collapsed the reads into unique sequences, merging closely related sequences to remove PCR and sequencing errors. CDR3 sequences were aligned to IMGT reference sequences to assign V, D and J gene segments. For a sequence to be retained, a match of at least six nucleotides to both a V gene segment and a J gene segment was required. A rearrangement counted as productive if the CDR3 had no stop codons and remained in frame with V and J, and every other rearrangement counted as non-productive. CDR3 was defined by IMGT convention, running from the second conserved V-encoded cysteine to the conserved J-encoded phenylalanine. The earlier analysis of about 500 of the donors excluded sequences that lacked an unambiguous match to a single V gene segment. In an earlier analysis of roughly 600 of the donors, a V segment was called functional when productive rearrangements were above 56.7%, and segregating when the standard deviation between donors exceeded 5%. A statistical classification framework was built for diagnosing cytomegalovirus status from the catalog of TCR beta chain sequences. A later analysis assigned V and J genes by comparing TCR nucleotide sequences with IMGT/GENE-DB human TR gene sequences. A later analysis assigned CDR3 sequences and most-parsimonious VDJ recombination scenarios with the TCRdist pipeline. A later analysis defined each TCR beta chain by its CDR3 amino acid sequence plus V-gene family, and excluded reads lacking a unique V-gene family. A later analysis removed roughly 590 highly shared, low-generation-probability nucleotide sequences to deal with suspected cross-contamination and a sequencing artifact. In a later analysis, a clonal expansion index for each public chain was calculated from normalized within-repertoire ranks of inferred template counts. Generation probabilities in a later analysis came from a VDJ recombination model fitted to out-of-frame rearrangements, and those results were checked against IGoR. In a later analysis, hypergeometric tests were used to score TCR-TCR, TCR-HLA and TCR-CMV co-occurrence, with a repertoire-size bias correction applied to TCR pairs. To estimate false discovery rates, a later analysis permuted the HLA or CMV assignments 20 times. In a later analysis, co-occurring TCRs were grouped with DBSCAN, and TCRdist sequence similarity was added when clustering was performed within HLA-allele-positive subsets. For co-occurrence clustering, repertoires with fewer than 30,000 or more than 120,000 public chains were excluded, along with five or six repertoires with anomalous nucleotide sharing. The table comes from immuneACCESS by way of TCRdb, which keeps in-frame sequences with V and J called. Part of the clones is missing from these tables; in studies checked, under half for an unresolved V gene and the rest for unknown reasons. The V and J calls and the clone size are those of that table, but D and trimming were determined from the DNA. For this sample the table gives 150,000 to 180,000 clones, of which around 80% were detected only once. About 13% of the sample is held by the ten biggest clonotypes.

Remarks on this clone: Its antigen remains unidentified. The input lacks base qualities; no much larger clone sits a single base away.

The CDR3 has 15 amino acids, counting the end cysteine and phenylalanine. Solely the CDR3 DNA is kept, with 45 bases framed from the first base. At the junction V is shortened by 5 bases and J by 6 bases; bases outside the gene matches: 7. According to the germline V gene (reference sequence), CDR1 reads MNHNY and CDR2 reads SVGAGI. The specimen sequenced was PBMCs. Recombination linked TRBV6-6 to TRBJ2-7, with 13 junctional bases fitting TRBD2. This sequence originates from a man aged 25-40 years in good health and CMV-seropositive. The DNA is as follows: TGTGCCAGCAGTGGACTAGCGGGAGCGCGGGCCGAGCAGTACTTC. It specifies CASSGLAGARAEQYF.